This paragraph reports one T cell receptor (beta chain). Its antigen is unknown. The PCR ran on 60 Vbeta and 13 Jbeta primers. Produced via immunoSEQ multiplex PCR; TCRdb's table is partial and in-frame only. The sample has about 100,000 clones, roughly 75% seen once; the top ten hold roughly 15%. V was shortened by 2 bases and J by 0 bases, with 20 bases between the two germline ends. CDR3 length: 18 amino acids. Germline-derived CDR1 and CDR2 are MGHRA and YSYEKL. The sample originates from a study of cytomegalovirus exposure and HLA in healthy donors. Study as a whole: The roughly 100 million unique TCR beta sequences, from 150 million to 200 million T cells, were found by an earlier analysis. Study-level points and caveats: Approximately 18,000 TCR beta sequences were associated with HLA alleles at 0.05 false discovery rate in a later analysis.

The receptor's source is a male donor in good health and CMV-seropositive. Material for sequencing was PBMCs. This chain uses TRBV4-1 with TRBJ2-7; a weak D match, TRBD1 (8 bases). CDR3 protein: CASSQPLNRGGVSYEQYF. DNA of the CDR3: TGCGCCAGCAGCCAACCCCTTAACAGGGGGGGGGTCTCCTACGAGCAGTACTTC.